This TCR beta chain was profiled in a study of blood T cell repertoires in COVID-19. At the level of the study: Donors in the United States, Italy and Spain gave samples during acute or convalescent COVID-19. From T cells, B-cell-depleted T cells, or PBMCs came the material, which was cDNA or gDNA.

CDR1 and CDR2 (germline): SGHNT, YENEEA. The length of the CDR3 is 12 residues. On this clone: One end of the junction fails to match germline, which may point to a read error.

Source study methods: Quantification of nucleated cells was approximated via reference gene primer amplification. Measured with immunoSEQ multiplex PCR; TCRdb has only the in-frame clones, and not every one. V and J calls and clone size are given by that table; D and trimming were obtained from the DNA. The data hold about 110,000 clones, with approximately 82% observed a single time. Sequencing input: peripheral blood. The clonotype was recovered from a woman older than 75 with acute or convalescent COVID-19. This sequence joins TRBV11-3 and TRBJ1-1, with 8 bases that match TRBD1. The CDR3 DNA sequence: TGTGCCAGCAGCCCGGGGACAGGTTCGACTATTTTT. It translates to CASSPGTGSTIF.